A selection of T cell receptor beta chains follows, all from one sample in a study of OX40 agonist ivuxolimab in advanced cancers. Clones were sequenced by immunoSEQ multiplex PCR, and TCRdb holds only the in-frame ones, with some missing. The data hold 65,000 to 70,000 clones, with 80% to 90% observed a single time. Sequencing used CD4+ or CD8+ T cells sorted from blood, obtained in a trial of the OX40 agonist ivuxolimab. These receptors all stem from an adult with an advanced solid tumor such as melanoma, head and neck, liver or kidney cancer. The CDR3 runs from the conserved cysteine through the conserved F or W. The D gene is left open where the match is weak. The size of a clone is reported for some rows only, either as once, few or many, or as a class for expanded clones.

V gene: TRBV5-1; J gene: TRBJ1-5; D gene: NA; clone size: few; CDR3 DNA: TGCGCCAGCAGCTTGGTAGGGGGAACGAATCAGCCCCAGCATTTT; CDR3 protein: CASSLVGGTNQPQHF
V gene: TRBV10-3; J gene: TRBJ1-2; D gene: NA; clone size: once; CDR3 DNA: TGTGCCGTCGTTCCTACCTTAACAGGGAGCGGCTACACCTTC; CDR3 protein: CAVVPTLTGSGYTF
V gene: TRBV7-3; J gene: TRBJ2-7; D gene: NA; clone size: NA; CDR3 DNA: TGTGCCAGCAGCTTAAATCACGAGCAGTACTTC; CDR3 protein: CASSLNHEQYF
V gene: TRBV27; J gene: TRBJ1-1; D gene: NA; clone size: NA; CDR3 DNA: TGTGCCAGCAGTTTCCTCGGAGGGAGAGGAACTGAAGCTTTCTTT; CDR3 protein: CASSFLGGRGTEAFF
V gene: TRBV9; J gene: TRBJ2-1; D gene: NA; clone size: NA; CDR3 DNA: TGTGCCAGCAGCGCCACCTTCCGAGTCCTTTATACCAATGAGCAGTTCTTC; CDR3 protein: CASSATFRVLYTNEQFF
V gene: TRBV11-3; J gene: TRBJ2-7; D gene: NA; clone size: NA; CDR3 DNA: TGTGCCAGCAGCTTAGCGGGAGCTTACGAGCAGTACTTC; CDR3 protein: CASSLAGAYEQYF
V gene: TRBV5-4; J gene: TRBJ2-7; D gene: NA; clone size: once; CDR3 DNA: TGTGCCAGCAGCTTGATAGGACAGTATGCTAATCCACCTTCCTACGAGCAGTACTTC; CDR3 protein: CASSLIGQYANPPSYEQYF
V gene: TRBV7-9; J gene: TRBJ2-7; D gene: NA; clone size: NA; CDR3 DNA: TGTGCCAGCAGCCCGCCTGGGTCTACTTCCTACGAGCAGTACTTC; CDR3 protein: CASSPPGSTSYEQYF
V gene: TRBV27; J gene: TRBJ1-6; D gene: NA; clone size: NA; CDR3 DNA: TGTGCCAGCAGTGGACAGCCTATCTATAATTCACCCCTCCACTTT; CDR3 protein: CASSGQPIYNSPLHF
V gene: TRBV19; J gene: TRBJ2-1; D gene: NA; clone size: NA; CDR3 DNA: TGTGCCAGTAGTATAATGGCGTCGAGCTCCTACAATGAGCAGTTCTTC; CDR3 protein: CASSIMASSSYNEQFF
V gene: TRBV19; J gene: TRBJ1-1; D gene: NA; clone size: NA; CDR3 DNA: TGTGCCAGTAGTATATACGGGGGCACTGAAGCTTTCTTT; CDR3 protein: CASSIYGGTEAFF
V gene: TRBV30; J gene: TRBJ2-5; D gene: NA; clone size: NA; CDR3 DNA: TGTGCCTGGCAGGGCGAACAAGAGACCCAGTACTTC; CDR3 protein: CAWQGEQETQYF
V gene: TRBV11-2; J gene: TRBJ2-7; D gene: NA; clone size: NA; CDR3 DNA: TGTGCCAGCAGCTTAGGGCCCGGGATTGGTCTCGAGCAGTACTTC; CDR3 protein: CASSLGPGIGLEQYF
V gene: TRBV5-5; J gene: TRBJ2-1; D gene: NA; clone size: NA; CDR3 DNA: TGTGCCAGCAGCTCGGGACTTAGGGAGTACAATGAGCAGTTCTTC; CDR3 protein: CASSSGLREYNEQFF
V gene: TRBV18; J gene: TRBJ2-6; D gene: NA; clone size: NA; CDR3 DNA: TGTGCCAGCTCACCAGAGACTCCTTTCTCTGGGGCCAACGTCCTGACTTTC; CDR3 protein: CASSPETPFSGANVLTF
V gene: TRBV6-5; J gene: TRBJ2-7; D gene: NA; clone size: once; CDR3 DNA: TGTGCCAGCAGTGCCGGGCCTTACGAGCAGTACTTC; CDR3 protein: CASSAGPYEQYF
V gene: TRBV19; J gene: TRBJ1-6; D gene: NA; clone size: NA; CDR3 DNA: TGTGCCAGTAGTATAGGAGTAGGGAATTCACCCCTCCACTTT; CDR3 protein: CASSIGVGNSPLHF
V gene: TRBV4-1; J gene: TRBJ1-2; D gene: NA; clone size: NA; CDR3 DNA: TGCGCCAGCAGCCAAGGACTTAGGGGGAGCCGTTCGATGGGCTACACCTTC; CDR3 protein: CASSQGLRGSRSMGYTF
V gene: TRBV11-1; J gene: TRBJ2-7; D gene: TRBD2; clone size: NA; CDR3 DNA: TGTGCCAGCAGCTTAGCGCGCGGGAGGGCCCTAGGCGAGCAGTACTTC; CDR3 protein: CASSLARGRALGEQYF
V gene: TRBV6-6; J gene: TRBJ1-4; D gene: TRBD1; clone size: NA; CDR3 DNA: TGTGCCAGCAGTCCCGGGACAGGTGCCAATGAAAAACTGTTTTTT; CDR3 protein: CASSPGTGANEKLFF
V gene: TRBV4-2; J gene: TRBJ1-1; D gene: NA; clone size: NA; CDR3 DNA: TGTGCCAGCAGCCCCCTGATGACCCAGAACACTGAAGCTTTCTTT; CDR3 protein: CASSPLMTQNTEAFF
V gene: TRBV10-3; J gene: TRBJ2-1; D gene: TRBD2; clone size: few; CDR3 DNA: TGTGCCTCCAACGGTGGGACTAGCGGCTCCTACAATGAGCAGTTCTTC; CDR3 protein: CASNGGTSGSYNEQFF
V gene: TRBV6-5; J gene: TRBJ2-7; D gene: NA; clone size: NA; CDR3 DNA: TGTGCCAGCAGTTACGGGAGCCAGGGGGGAGAGCAGTACTTC; CDR3 protein: CASSYGSQGGEQYF
V gene: TRBV7-9; J gene: TRBJ2-3; D gene: TRBD1; clone size: NA; CDR3 DNA: TGTGCCAGCAGCTCCCCGACAGGGGCCACAGATACGCAGTATTTT; CDR3 protein: CASSSPTGATDTQYF
V gene: TRBV6-5; J gene: TRBJ2-7; D gene: TRBD1; clone size: NA; CDR3 DNA: TGTGCCAGCAGTTACGGAGGGACAGGCGGGTACTACGAGCAGTACTTC; CDR3 protein: CASSYGGTGGYYEQYF
V gene: TRBV7-8; J gene: TRBJ1-1; D gene: NA; clone size: NA; CDR3 DNA: TGTGCCAGCACCCCTTTAGGTGGATACATGAACACTGAAGCTTTCTTT; CDR3 protein: CASTPLGGYMNTEAFF
V gene: TRBV9; J gene: TRBJ1-1; D gene: NA; clone size: NA; CDR3 DNA: TGTGCCAGCAGCCTCGAAGGAGTTCTCGGGAACACTGAAGCTTTCTTT; CDR3 protein: CASSLEGVLGNTEAFF
V gene: TRBV2; J gene: TRBJ1-4; D gene: NA; clone size: NA; CDR3 DNA: TGTGCCAGCAGGGGCGCCCTGGACAGTAATGAAAAACTGTTTTTT; CDR3 protein: CASRGALDSNEKLFF
V gene: TRBV19; J gene: TRBJ2-7; D gene: TRBD1; clone size: NA; CDR3 DNA: TGTGCCAGTAGTATGGGGGACAGGGAATCGGGCTACGAGCAGTACTTC; CDR3 protein: CASSMGDRESGYEQYF
V gene: TRBV27; J gene: TRBJ1-2; D gene: NA; clone size: NA; CDR3 DNA: TGTGCCAGCAGTTTATCGAAGGGAGTACTAGGCTACACCTTC; CDR3 protein: CASSLSKGVLGYTF
V gene: TRBV7-9; J gene: TRBJ2-7; D gene: NA; clone size: once; CDR3 DNA: TGTGCCAGCAGCTTAGTGGGTCGGGCCTACGAGCAGTACTTC; CDR3 protein: CASSLVGRAYEQYF
V gene: TRBV5-6; J gene: TRBJ2-3; D gene: NA; clone size: NA; CDR3 DNA: TGTGCCAGCAGCTTGGAGGTGGGGGACACAGATACGCAGTATTTT; CDR3 protein: CASSLEVGDTDTQYF
V gene: TRBV27; J gene: TRBJ2-1; D gene: NA; clone size: NA; CDR3 DNA: TGTGCCAGCAGTTTCTCTCAGAACAATGAGCAGTTCTTC; CDR3 protein: CASSFSQNNEQFF
V gene: TRBV4-2; J gene: TRBJ2-2; D gene: NA; clone size: NA; CDR3 DNA: TGTGCCAGCAGCCAAGGGACAGTCACCGGGGAGCTGTTTTTT; CDR3 protein: CASSQGTVTGELFF
V gene: TRBV5-6; J gene: TRBJ2-7; D gene: NA; clone size: NA; CDR3 DNA: TGTGCCAGCAGCTTGTATGGGAATCCCTCGGAGCAGTACTTC; CDR3 protein: CASSLYGNPSEQYF